This entry is about one T cell receptor (beta chain). Other DNA sequences in the same sample also yield this CDR3. The data are from a study of Ad26.COV2.S vaccination and SARS-CoV-2 variants. The protocol was immunoSEQ multiplex PCR, while the TCRdb copy is restricted to in-frame clones and leaves out a portion. The data show around 400,000 clones, with approximately 91% seen just once and 1.9% held by the top ten. Treatment noted: over 15 received Ad26.COV2.S at low or high dose, single or two shots; about 5 received placebo; per-sample allocation not given. Repertoires come from day 63 after the first vaccine or placebo injection. V dropped 2 bases and J dropped 2 bases, with 9 bases sitting between them. This CDR3 contains 14 residues. Per the germline V gene, CDR1 is MNHEY and CDR2 is SVGAGI.

Here the sequenced sample was peripheral blood, taken in a trial of Ad26.COV2.S vaccine versus placebo. This sequence joins TRBV6-5 and TRBJ2-5; no clear D gene. This sequence originates from a person aged 18-60 years who received the Ad26.COV2.S COVID-19 vaccine or a placebo. This chain's CDR3 is CASSYSSGQETQYF. CDR3 sequence (DNA): TGTGCCAGCAGTTACAGTTCTGGGCAAGAGACCCAGTACTTC.